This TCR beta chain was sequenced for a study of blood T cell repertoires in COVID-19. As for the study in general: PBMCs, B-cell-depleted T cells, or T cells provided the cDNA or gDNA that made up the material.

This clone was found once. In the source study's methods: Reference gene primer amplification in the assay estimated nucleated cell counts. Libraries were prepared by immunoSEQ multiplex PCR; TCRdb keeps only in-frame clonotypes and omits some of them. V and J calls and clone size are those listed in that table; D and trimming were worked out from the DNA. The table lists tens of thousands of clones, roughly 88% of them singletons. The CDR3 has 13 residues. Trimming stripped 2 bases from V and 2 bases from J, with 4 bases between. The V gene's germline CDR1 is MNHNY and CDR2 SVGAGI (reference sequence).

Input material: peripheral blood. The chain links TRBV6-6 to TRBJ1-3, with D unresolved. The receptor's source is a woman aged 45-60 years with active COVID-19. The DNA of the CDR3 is TGTGCCAGCAGTTACGTCGCTGGAAACACCATATATTTT. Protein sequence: CASSYVAGNTIYF.